This T cell receptor (beta chain) was profiled in a study of vaccination and CD4 T cells after COVID-19. Whole-study context: Collection of post-COVID samples occurred a median approximately 94 days after diagnosis, spanning a range of 35 to 161. Study findings and constraints: Analysis covered relatively few convalescent patients and lacked any early post-infection timepoints. The study found median SARS-CoV-2-reactive clonotypes rising from about 22 to 38, not significantly.

The study sequenced cultured CD4+ T cell DNA using the Oncomine TCR Beta short-read assay. TCRdb itself ran the PCR reads through MiXCR, one entry per CDR3 protein. The sample includes 17,000 or so distinct CDR3 sequences, over 45% of them seen just once. Specified treatment: roughly ten-day PBMC culture with coronavirus spike peptide pools or control peptides (ViraFEST assay). Investigators isolated CD4+ T cells by negative selection after roughly 10 days of culture. The CDR3 sequence is 15 residues long. J lost 7 bases, V lost 6 bases, and 13 bases had no gene match. The germline gives CDR1 MNHEY, CDR2 SMNVEV (reference sequence). Concerning this clonotype itself: Its antigen is currently unknown.

This TCR was recovered from a human donor who had recovered from COVID-19. The source material was CD4+ T cells from blood, cultured in vitro. J is TRBJ2-7 and V is TRBV27; 9 bases map to TRBD1. CDR3 DNA: TGTGCCAGCAGGAAGGTGGGGACAGGGCTTGAAGAGCAGTACTTC. It encodes CASRKVGTGLEEQYF.